Below, one T cell receptor beta chain is given with its context. Its cognate antigen is unknown. Amplification of TCR alpha and beta CDR3 regions from RNA used iRepertoire nested multiplex PCR. Tissue mRNA or PBMC total RNA, roughly 100-400 ng, went into one-step reverse transcription and amplification. TCRdb reprocessed the multiplex PCR reads with MiXCR, giving one entry per CDR3 protein. The profile covers under 200,000 distinct CDR3 sequences, with 32% appearing a single time and 20% to 25% taken by the ten largest. Germline V gene lookup returns CDR1 SGDLS and CDR2 YYNGEE. The germline V and J ends were trimmed by 0 bases and 7 bases, with 8 bases remaining between them. CDR3 length: 13 residues. These data come from a study of glioma-infiltrating T cells. Findings of the study overall: Only very few CDR3 sequences appeared in both tissue and blood. Tissue-blood divergence was below expectation in non-neoplastic patients, above in gliomas.

This clonotype was obtained from a human donor with low-grade glioma or glioblastoma, undergoing nonglioma brain surgery, or in good health (not recorded which). This rearrangement joins TRBV9 to TRBJ1-5; D is unresolved. Sequencing was carried out using glioma tissue, nonneoplastic brain tissue, or PBMCs (not recorded which). CDR3 sequence: CASSVEPQQPQHF. In nucleotides, the CDR3 is TGTGCCAGCAGCGTAGAACCCCAGCAGCCCCAGCATTTT.